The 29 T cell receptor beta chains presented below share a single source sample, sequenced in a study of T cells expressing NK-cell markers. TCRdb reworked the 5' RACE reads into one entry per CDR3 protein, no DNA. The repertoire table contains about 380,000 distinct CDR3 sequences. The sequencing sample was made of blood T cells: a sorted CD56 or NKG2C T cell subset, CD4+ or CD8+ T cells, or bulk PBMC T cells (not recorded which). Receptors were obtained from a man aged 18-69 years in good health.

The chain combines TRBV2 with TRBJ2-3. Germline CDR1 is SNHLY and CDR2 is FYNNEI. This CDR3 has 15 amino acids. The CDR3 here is CASSDPKTGTDTQYF.

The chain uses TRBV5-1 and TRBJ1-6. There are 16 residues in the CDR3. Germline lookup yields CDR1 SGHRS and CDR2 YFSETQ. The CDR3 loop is CASSLSSAPYNSPLHF.

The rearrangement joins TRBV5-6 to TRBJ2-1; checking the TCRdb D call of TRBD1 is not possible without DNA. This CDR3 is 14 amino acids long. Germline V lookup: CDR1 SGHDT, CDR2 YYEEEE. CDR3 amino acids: CASSRTGGINEQFF. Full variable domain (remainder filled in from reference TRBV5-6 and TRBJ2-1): DAGVTQSPTHLIKTRGQQVTLRCSPKSGHDTVSWYQQALGQGPQFIFQYYEEEERQRGNFPDRFSGHQFPNYSSELNVNALLLGDSALYLCASSRTGGINEQFFGPGTRLTVL.

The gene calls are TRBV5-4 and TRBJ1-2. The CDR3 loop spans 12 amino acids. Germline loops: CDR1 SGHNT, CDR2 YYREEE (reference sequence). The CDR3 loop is CASSLVGGGYTF.

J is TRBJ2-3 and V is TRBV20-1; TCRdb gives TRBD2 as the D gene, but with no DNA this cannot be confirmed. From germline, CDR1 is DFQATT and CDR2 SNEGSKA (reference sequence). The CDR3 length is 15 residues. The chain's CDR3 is CSARAGEGGTDTQYF.

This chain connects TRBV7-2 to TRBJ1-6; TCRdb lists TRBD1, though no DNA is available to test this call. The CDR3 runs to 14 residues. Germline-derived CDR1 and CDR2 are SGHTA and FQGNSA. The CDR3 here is CASSDGAYNSPLHF.

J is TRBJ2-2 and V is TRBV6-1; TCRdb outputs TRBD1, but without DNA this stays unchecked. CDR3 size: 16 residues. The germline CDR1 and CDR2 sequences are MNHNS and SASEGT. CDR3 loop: CASSGQGTTNTGELFF.

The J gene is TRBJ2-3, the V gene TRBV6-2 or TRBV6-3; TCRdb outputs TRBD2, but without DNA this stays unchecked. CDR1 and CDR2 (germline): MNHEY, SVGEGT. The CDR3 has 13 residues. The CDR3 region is CASSYSAQASLDF.

CDR3 in amino acids: CASSPWTSDTGELFF. The chain uses TRBV5-5 and TRBJ2-2; no DNA is available, so the TRBD2 call from TCRdb remains unchecked. The CDR3 runs 15 residues. Per the germline V gene, CDR1 is SGHKS and CDR2 is YYEKEE (reference sequence).

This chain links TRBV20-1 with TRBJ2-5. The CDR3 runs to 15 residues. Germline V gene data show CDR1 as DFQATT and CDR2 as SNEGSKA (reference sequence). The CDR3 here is CSARAWVKRVETQYF.

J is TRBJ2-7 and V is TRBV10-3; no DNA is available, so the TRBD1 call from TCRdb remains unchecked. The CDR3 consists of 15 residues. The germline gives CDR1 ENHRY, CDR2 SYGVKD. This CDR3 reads CAISDGTGSTYEQYF.

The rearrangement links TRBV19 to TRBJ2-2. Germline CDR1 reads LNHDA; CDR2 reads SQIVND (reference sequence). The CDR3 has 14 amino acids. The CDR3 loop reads CASSRRQVTGELFF.

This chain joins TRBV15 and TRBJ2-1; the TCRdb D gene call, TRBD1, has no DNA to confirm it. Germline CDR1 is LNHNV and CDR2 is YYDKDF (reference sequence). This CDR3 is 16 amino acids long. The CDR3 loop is CATSREQGGVYNEQFF. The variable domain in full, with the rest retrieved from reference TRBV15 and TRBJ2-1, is DAMVIQNPRYQVTQFGKPVTLSCSQTLNHNVMYWYQQKSSQAPKLLFHYYDKDFNNEADTPDNFQSRRPNTSFCFLDIRSPGLGDTAMYLCATSREQGGVYNEQFFGPGTRLTVL.

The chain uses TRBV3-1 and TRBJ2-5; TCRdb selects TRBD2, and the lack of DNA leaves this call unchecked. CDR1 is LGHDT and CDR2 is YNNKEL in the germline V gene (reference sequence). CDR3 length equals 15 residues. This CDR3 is CASRSGLVGRETQYF.

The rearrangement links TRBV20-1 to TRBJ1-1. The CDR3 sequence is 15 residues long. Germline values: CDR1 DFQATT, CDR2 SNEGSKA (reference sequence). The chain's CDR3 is CSASRQRNRNTEAFF.

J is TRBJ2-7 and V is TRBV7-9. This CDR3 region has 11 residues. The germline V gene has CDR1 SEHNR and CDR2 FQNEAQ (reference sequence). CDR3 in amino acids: CASSSHRQSDF.

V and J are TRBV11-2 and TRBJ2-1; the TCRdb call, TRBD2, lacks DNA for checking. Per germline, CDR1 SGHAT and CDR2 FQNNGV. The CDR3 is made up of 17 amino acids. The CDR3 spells CASSLEPGGLAGNEQFF.

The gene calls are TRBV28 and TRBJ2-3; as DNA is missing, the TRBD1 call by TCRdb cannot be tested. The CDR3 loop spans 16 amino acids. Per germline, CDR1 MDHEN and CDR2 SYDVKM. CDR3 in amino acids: CASSLTRGPNTDTQYF.

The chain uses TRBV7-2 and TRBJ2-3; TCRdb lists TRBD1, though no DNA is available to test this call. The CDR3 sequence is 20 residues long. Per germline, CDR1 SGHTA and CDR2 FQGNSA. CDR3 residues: CASSLMGTVSGGRSTDTQYF. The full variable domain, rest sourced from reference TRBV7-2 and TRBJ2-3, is GAGVSQSPSNKVTEKGKDVELRCDPISGHTALYWYRQSLGQGLEFLIYFQGNSAPDKSGLPSDRFSAERTGGSVSTLTIQRTQQEDSAVYLCASSLMGTVSGGRSTDTQYFGPGTRLTVL.

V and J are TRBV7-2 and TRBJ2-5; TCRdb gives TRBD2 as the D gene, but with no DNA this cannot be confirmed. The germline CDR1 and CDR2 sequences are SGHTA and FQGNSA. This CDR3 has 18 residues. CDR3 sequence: CASSPAAGREFRQETQYF.

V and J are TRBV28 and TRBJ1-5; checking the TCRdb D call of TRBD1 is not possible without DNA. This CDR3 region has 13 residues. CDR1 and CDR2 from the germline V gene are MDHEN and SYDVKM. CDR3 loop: CASTPTGVQPQHF.

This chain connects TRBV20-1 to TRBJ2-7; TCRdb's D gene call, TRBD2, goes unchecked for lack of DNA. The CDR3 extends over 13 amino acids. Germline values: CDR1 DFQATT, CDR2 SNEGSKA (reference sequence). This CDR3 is CSARLAGGDKEYF.

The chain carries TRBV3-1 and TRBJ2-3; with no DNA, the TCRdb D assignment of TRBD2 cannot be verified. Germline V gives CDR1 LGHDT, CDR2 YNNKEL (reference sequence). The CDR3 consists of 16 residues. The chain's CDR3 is CASSQAWGGSTDTQYF.

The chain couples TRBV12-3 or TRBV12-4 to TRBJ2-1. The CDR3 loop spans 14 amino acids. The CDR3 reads CASSLAPLASEQFF.

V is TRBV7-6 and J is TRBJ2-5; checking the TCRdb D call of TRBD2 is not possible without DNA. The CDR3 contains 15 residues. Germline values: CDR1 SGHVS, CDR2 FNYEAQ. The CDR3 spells CASSLAGSSQETQYF.

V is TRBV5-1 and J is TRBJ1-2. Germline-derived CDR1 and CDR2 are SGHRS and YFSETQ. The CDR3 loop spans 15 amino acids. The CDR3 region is CASSLETAVNYGYTF.

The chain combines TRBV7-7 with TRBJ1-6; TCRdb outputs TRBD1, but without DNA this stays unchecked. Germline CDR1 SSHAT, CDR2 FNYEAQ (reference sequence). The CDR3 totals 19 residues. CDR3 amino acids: CASSLVRTPPGDRNSPLHF.

CDR3 region: CASSLEPRGGGELFF. The chain couples TRBV12-3 or TRBV12-4 to TRBJ2-2; TCRdb outputs TRBD1, but without DNA this stays unchecked. This CDR3 spans 15 amino acids.

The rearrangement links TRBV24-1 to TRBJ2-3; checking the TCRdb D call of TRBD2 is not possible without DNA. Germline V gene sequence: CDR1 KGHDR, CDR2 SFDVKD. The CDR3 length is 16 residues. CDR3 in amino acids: CATSDRLAGITDTQYF.